This entry concerns a single TCR beta chain. Its specific antigen is unknown. Base qualities are not at hand, and no much larger clone is one base apart. Other DNA sequences of this sample code for an identical CDR3. This sample was included in a study of T cell responses to AZD1222 COVID-19 vaccine (dated by TCRdb to about 2021). Regarding the research as a whole: TCR sequencing was performed for about 250 trial participants, of whom around 210 were given two doses of AZD1222 and around 25 were given two doses of MenACWY control vaccine. Trial participants were enrolled by age into 18-55, 56-69 and 70-plus year subgroups, with 148, 28 and 57 TCR-sequenced participants respectively. General findings and caveats noted by the study authors: Reportedly, close to half of the unique spike-specific TCRs recognized epitopes lying outside the regions that are mutated in the B.1.351 and B.1.1.7 variants. The vaccine-associated CD4 TCRs covered the entire spike protein, and the dominant responses fell in regions 160-218 and 743-854. Conclusions about previously exposed vaccinees are limited because only a handful of AZD1222 recipients were SARS-CoV-2 seropositive at baseline. Spike-specific TCR breadth and depth rose significantly after two AZD1222 doses compared with day 0 and with MenACWY recipients. Participants were mostly white British and included more females than males, and it was suggested by the authors that clonal diversity may have been underestimated. Because no day 14 peak-response samples were available, the repertoires could be characterized only after the peak T cell response. The 56-69-year group was small, and its depth increase did not reach significance, likely because of low power.

The CDR3 regions of human TCRbeta chains were analyzed by immunosequencing. The paper's processing steps were these. TCRs in the repertoires were matched against a reference library of SARS-CoV-2-specific TCRs that had been generated with the MIRA antigen-specificity platform. Breadth meant the fraction of unique TCRs that were SARS-CoV-2-associated, whereas depth meant the fraction of total T cells that were SARS-CoV-2-associated. Using the MIRA data, each spike-specific TCR was mapped to the spike region that the TCR reacts to and placed in a CD4 or CD8 class. Log10-transformed breadth and depth values were compared by one-way ANOVA with Sidak's multiple comparisons tests. The clones in this table, taken by TCRdb from immuneACCESS, are in-frame only. Not every clone is retained; where verified, under half of the shortfall comes from an unresolved V gene, and the cause of the rest is unknown. V and J calls and clone size are those listed in that table; D and trimming were worked out from the DNA. This sample lists under 200,000 clones; around nine tenths were detected once. The ten largest clonotypes hold 3.6% of the sample.

Sequences LGHDT (CDR1) and YNNKEL (CDR2) are obtained from the germline V gene (reference sequence). From cysteine to phenylalanine, the CDR3 is 11 amino acids long. Kept here is only the CDR3 DNA, which spans 33 bases and is read in frame from base 1. V and J lose 2 bases and 8 bases, and a span of 6 bases separates them. The time point label, read with the paper, signifies: about 28 days (+/-7) after the second vaccine dose. The treatment or condition label, read with the paper, signifies: meningococcal conjugate vaccine given as trial control. Vaccinee samples were obtained from the UK trials COV001 and COV002, which included a single-blind randomized controlled phase 2/3 trial of AZD1222 (ChAdOx1 nCoV-19) in healthy adults. Trial participant PBMC samples were collected at day 0 and day 28 after the second dose for TCRbeta chain sequencing.

The receptor was derived from an adult who received the MenACWY meningococcal vaccine as a control. The sequencing used peripheral blood, collected 28 days after the second dose of the MenACWY control vaccine. The sequence joins TRBV3-1 (or the pseudogene TRBV3-2) to TRBJ1-2; TRBD1 is a possible D gene, resting on 5 matching bases. The sequence in DNA is TGTGCCAGCAGCCAAAGGGGCGGCTACACCTTC. Translated, this is CASSQRGGYTF.